These 22 T cell receptor beta chains were all obtained from the same sample, sequenced in a study of response to subunit inactivated influenza vaccine. TCRdb reprocessed the RT-PCR reads via MiXCR and lists one record per CDR3 protein. Of 800,000 or so distinct CDR3 sequences in the sample, 21% were seen once. The source material was PBMCs from blood, sampled more than 4 days after vaccination. The receptors stem from a man aged 50-60 years who received an inactivated influenza vaccine.

In this sample, this clonotype turned up a few times. The chain couples TRBV20-1 to TRBJ2-2; D possibly corresponds to TRBD2 (6 bases). The CDR3 has 15 residues. CDR1 and CDR2 (germline): DFQATT, SNEGSKA (reference sequence). The V gene lost 2 bases and the J gene lost 7 bases, with 17 bases spanning the gap. This CDR3 reads CSARNTETSFGELFF. Here the CDR3 DNA reads TGCAGTGCTAGAAACACCGAGACTAGTTTCGGGGAGCTGTTTTTT.

This chain joins TRBV18 and TRBJ2-2; D gene uncertain. Trimming removed 3 bases from V and 0 bases from J, with 8 bases in between. The V gene's germline CDR1 is KGHSH and CDR2 LQKENI. The CDR3 spans 15 residues. CDR3 sequence: CASSPNSANTGELFF. The CDR3 DNA sequence: TGTGCCAGCTCACCGAACAGCGCGAACACCGGGGAGCTGTTTTTT.

This chain connects TRBV7-6 to TRBJ2-3; D call uncertain. V was pared by 1 base and J by 4 bases, with 9 bases between. There are 14 residues in the CDR3. From germline, CDR1 is SGHVS and CDR2 FNYEAQ. The CDR3 protein is CASSLEPSADTQYF. The DNA of the CDR3 is TGTGCCAGCAGCTTAGAACCCAGCGCAGATACGCAGTATTTT.

The sample holds many counts of this clonotype. The chain uses TRBV20-1 and TRBJ2-3; D call uncertain. This CDR3 spans 10 amino acids. The germline V gene encodes CDR1 DFQATT and CDR2 SNEGSKA (reference sequence). V lost 6 bases to trimming and J lost 3 bases, with 4 bases between them. CDR3 nucleotides: TGCAGTGCCATGACAGATACGCAGTATTTT. It yields the protein CSAMTDTQYF.

This clonotype turned up a few times. The rearrangement links TRBV15 to TRBJ1-1; D is unresolved. The CDR3 loop spans 17 amino acids. From germline, CDR1 is LNHNV and CDR2 YYDKDF (reference sequence). Trimming shortened V by 0 bases and J by 2 bases, and 16 bases separated the two germline ends. The CDR3, as DNA: TGTGCCACCAGCAGAGATCTATCCCACCAAGTAAACACTGAAGCTTTCTTT. Translating it yields CATSRDLSHQVNTEAFF.

This clonotype was recorded a few times. The chain recombines TRBV13 with TRBJ2-1; D perhaps matches TRBD1 (6 bases). Deletions cut 3 bases from V and 3 bases from J, with 18 bases between. The CDR3 has 17 residues. In germline, CDR1 is PRHDT, CDR2 FYEKMQ (reference sequence). Written as DNA, the CDR3 is TGTGCCAGCAGCTTTAGAGGTGGTACAGGGCACTACAATGAGCAGTTCTTC. Its protein is CASSFRGGTGHYNEQFF.

The CDR3 loop reads CASSPSTIRAGVDEQYF. CDR3 DNA sequence: TGTGCCAGCTCACCATCAACTATAAGAGCGGGAGTGGACGAGCAGTACTTC. The gene calls are TRBV18 and TRBJ2-7, with 8 nucleotides matching TRBD2. The CDR3 is 17 amino acids. Trimming at V came to 2 bases and at J to 5 bases, leaving 14 bases not matched to a gene. Germline loops: CDR1 KGHSH, CDR2 LQKENI.

This clonotype was observed a few times. This rearrangement joins TRBV6-1 to TRBJ1-1; possible D gene TRBD1, 6 bases. CDR1 and CDR2 from the germline V gene are MNHNS and SASEGT. Trimming stripped 6 bases from V and 2 bases from J, with 16 bases between. This CDR3 is built from 15 residues. The CDR3 here is CASSRAMTGNTEAFF. As DNA, the CDR3 is TGTGCCAGCAGCCGGGCAATGACAGGAAACACTGAAGCTTTCTTT.

This clonotype was seen more than once but under ten times. V is TRBV20-1 and J is TRBJ2-3; the match to TRBD2 covers 9 bases. Germline V gene sequence: CDR1 DFQATT, CDR2 SNEGSKA (reference sequence). V lost 0 bases and J lost 5; bases outside the gene matches: 6. This CDR3 is built from 15 residues. CDR3 loop: CSARDASGVRDTQYF. The CDR3 coding sequence is TGCAGTGCTAGAGATGCTAGCGGGGTCCGAGATACGCAGTATTTT.

In this sample, this clonotype turned up a few times. This chain links TRBV6-1 with TRBJ1-1; D is perhaps TRBD1 (5 bases). The CDR3 runs to 15 residues. Trimming removed 6 bases from V and 3 bases from J, with 17 bases in between. Germline V gives CDR1 MNHNS, CDR2 SASEGT. The CDR3, as DNA: TGTGCCAGCAGCCCCGTCGCACAGGTTTACACTGAAGCTTTCTTT. It specifies CASSPVAQVYTEAFF.

This clonotype occurred many times. The chain joins TRBV7-2 to TRBJ2-1, with 7 bases that match TRBD2. Germline CDR1 is SGHTA and CDR2 is FQGNSA. V lost 1 base to trimming and J lost 2 bases; unmatched junction nucleotides: 5. There are 16 residues in the CDR3. CDR3 loop: CASSLESGVTYNEQFF. The CDR3 bases are TGTGCCAGCAGCTTAGAGAGCGGGGTTACCTACAATGAGCAGTTCTTC.

This clonotype was seen repeatedly, ten times or more. The chain links TRBV29-1 to TRBJ2-1; 10 bases line up with TRBD1. V lost 6 bases and J lost 7; bases outside the gene matches: 6. The CDR3 extends over 13 amino acids. Germline CDR1 reads SQVTM; CDR2 reads ANQGSEA. The CDR3 loop is CSVGQGTWNEQFF. CDR3 sequence (DNA): TGCAGCGTGGGACAGGGGACATGGAATGAGCAGTTCTTC.

The chain is built from TRBV4-3 and TRBJ1-2; D may be TRBD1 (5 bases). The V end was cut by 0 bases, the J end by 0 bases, with 17 bases between. This CDR3 has 18 residues. The V gene's germline CDR1 is LGHNA and CDR2 YSLEER. CDR3 protein: CASSQEFFWGEANYGYTF. The CDR3 DNA reads as TGCGCCAGCAGCCAAGAATTCTTTTGGGGGGAGGCTAACTATGGCTACACCTTC.

V gene TRBV6-5 combines with J gene TRBJ1-1; D possibly corresponds to TRBD1 (5 bases). Trimming stripped 5 bases from V and 6 bases from J, with 10 bases between. The CDR3 totals 12 residues. CDR1 MNHEY and CDR2 SVGAGI come from the germline V gene. The chain's CDR3 is CASSRRDSEAFF. DNA of the CDR3: TGTGCCAGCAGTCGTCGGGACTCTGAAGCTTTCTTT.

The sample holds many counts of this clonotype. V usage is TRBV18 and J usage is TRBJ2-5; no reliable D call. Germline V gives CDR1 KGHSH, CDR2 LQKENI. This CDR3 is 12 amino acids long. Trimming pared 2 bases from V and 5 bases from J, leaving 6 bases between. The CDR3 loop reads CASSPYKETQYF. The CDR3 DNA sequence: TGTGCCAGCTCACCATATAAGGAGACCCAGTACTTC.

The chain uses TRBV20-1 and TRBJ1-2; D may be TRBD1 (6 bases). The V gene's germline CDR1 is DFQATT and CDR2 SNEGSKA (reference sequence). This CDR3 is 15 amino acids long. Trimming pared 5 bases from V and 4 bases from J, leaving 20 bases between. The CDR3 loop is CSAPPGGAWGYGYTF. CDR3 DNA sequence: TGCAGTGCTCCGCCCGGGGGGGCCTGGGGCTATGGCTACACCTTC.

This clonotype occurred a few times. The chain combines TRBV29-1 with TRBJ2-2; D call uncertain. The germline V gene has CDR1 SQVTM and CDR2 ANQGSEA. The length of the CDR3 is 16 residues. V was pared by 4 bases and J by 0 bases, with 15 bases between. CDR3 sequence reads: CSVVRKEHANTGELFF. DNA of the CDR3: TGCAGCGTTGTTCGGAAGGAACACGCGAACACCGGGGAGCTGTTTTTT.

The chain has TRBV12-3 or TRBV12-4 and TRBJ2-1; D remains ambiguous. The ends were cut back, 3 bases at V and 7 bases at J, with 13 bases in the middle. This CDR3 is built from 14 residues. The CDR3 DNA is TGTGCCAGCAGTTTTATAGGTAACCAGAATGAGCAGTTCTTC. This encodes CASSFIGNQNEQFF.

In regard to this clonotype: Its ends do not fully match the called genes, so a read error is possible. CDR3 loop: CASAPPVGQGSSHEQYF. The CDR3 DNA follows: TGTGCCAGCGCACCACCGGTGGGACAGGGGAGCTCCCACGAGCAGTACTTC. The rearrangement uses TRBV18 and TRBJ2-7, with 10 bases aligning to TRBD1. The germline V gene has CDR1 KGHSH and CDR2 LQKENI. CDR3 length: 17 amino acids.

This chain links TRBV4-2 with TRBJ2-7, with D possibly matching TRBD2 (5 bases). V was clipped by 0 bases and J by 0 bases, with 12 bases between them. CDR1 LGHNA and CDR2 YNFKEQ come from the germline V gene. The CDR3 has 16 amino acids. CDR3 sequence reads: CASSQEPTRDSYEQYF. CDR3 nucleotide sequence: TGTGCCAGCAGCCAAGAGCCCACCCGGGACTCCTACGAGCAGTACTTC.

The chain carries TRBV10-3 and TRBJ2-1; the D gene is possibly TRBD1 (6 bases). V lost 4 bases and J 0 bases, leaving 16 bases between the germline ends. The CDR3 has 17 amino acids. Germline V gene data show CDR1 as ENHRY and CDR2 as SYGVKD. Here the CDR3 DNA reads TGTGCCATCAGTGGATCGACAGGAACGAACTCCTACAATGAGCAGTTCTTC. This codes for CAISGSTGTNSYNEQFF.

This clonotype was seen ten or more times. The chain combines TRBV20-1 with TRBJ2-5, with D maybe TRBD2 (5 bases). V was clipped by 6 bases and J by 5 bases, with 19 bases between them. Germline V gene sequence: CDR1 DFQATT, CDR2 SNEGSKA (reference sequence). This CDR3 region has 14 residues. The CDR3 DNA sequence: TGCAGTGCCCTCGTCGGGATGGGTGGCGAGACCCAGTACTTC. Its protein is CSALVGMGGETQYF.